This entry describes one TCR beta chain. It has no known antigen specificity. Base-call qualities are not available, and no considerably larger clone is one nucleotide away. This sample is drawn from a study of T-cell memory formation after mild COVID-19 (dated by TCRdb to the early 2020s). At the level of the whole study: Most TCR sequence clusters were specific to one of the two donors. Longitudinal TCRalpha and TCRbeta repertoire sequencing tracked T-cell clones expanding and contracting after mild COVID-19 in a couple of donors. Two young, previously healthy adult volunteers made up the cohort, one male and one female. Overall results and qualifications from the work: From day 15 to 85, contracting clones showed balanced CD4/CD8 phenotypes, whereas a second wave of clones that expanded from day 15 to 37 leaned towards CD4+. The study covered only a couple of mild cases, and larger cohorts including severe cases with pre-infection samples were considered necessary. Some responding clones were detected in pre-infection memory, which suggested that pre-existing cross-reactive memory T cells had joined the SARS-CoV-2 response. Contracting CD4+ clones appeared mostly in the CM and EM memory subsets, whereas CD8+ clones were enriched in EMRA. Whether the second-wave clones peaking on day 37 were SARS-CoV-2 specific was not confirmed.

TCRdb shows the sequencer as Illumina NovaSeq 6000. TCRalpha and TCRbeta cDNA libraries were built by 5'RACE with constant-segment primers, adding sample barcodes and unique molecular identifiers. Trizol reagent was used to extract RNA from every sample. The libraries were amplified in two PCR steps, and the second step added a second sample barcode and Illumina TruSeq adapters. Sequencing of libraries was performed on an Illumina NovaSeq with 2 x 150 bp paired-end reads. In the paper's pipeline: Reads were demultiplexed and collapsed into UMI-guided consensus sequences with migec v1.2.7. Using mixcr v2.1.11, UMI consensuses were aligned to TRA and TRB V and J templates and then assembled into clonotypes. Clonotypes were classified as expanded or contracted when called significant by both edgeR and NoisET, with noise models trained on biological replicates. For edgeR calls, the thresholds were a false discovery rate-adjusted p below 0.01 and a log2 fold-change of 1. As an exploratory analysis of dynamics, max-normalized trajectories of the 1000 most abundant clonotypes were examined with PCA combined with hierarchical clustering. Each responding clone was given a CD4 or CD8 phenotype based on the CD4+ and CD8+ repertoires, which had been sequenced separately. Clones were called with MiXCR by TCRdb after fastp trimmed the public reads at Q25, and only in-frame beta chains were retained. For every CDR3 protein sequence, its rows merge into one entry that carries the most common genes and DNA. V and J calls and clone size were set by TCRdb, not the authors. Present in this sample are over 120,000 distinct CDR3 sequences, over 6% of which were seen just once. The ten largest clonotypes hold about 1.9% of the sample.

PBMCs were isolated by Ficoll-Paque density gradient centrifugation. Spanning cysteine to phenylalanine, the CDR3 consists of 17 amino acids. Just the 51-base CDR3 DNA is kept, in frame starting at base 1. V is trimmed back by 7 bases and J by 8 bases, and the junction contains 16 bases that no gene match accounts for. CDR1 and CDR2 (LGHDT, YNNKEL) derive from the germline V gene (reference sequence). This clonotype was obtained from an adult woman who had mild COVID-19 (a few samples of this study predate the infection). The sample titles of this study are shuffled in the database, so cell type and time point are left out; the donor was told from shared clones. The sequence is built from TRBV3-1 and TRBJ2-2; TRBD2 lines up with 10 middle nucleotides. Sequencing input: PBMCs or a T cell subset sorted from them (not recorded which). The DNA sequence is given as TGTGCCAGCACCCTTCCTAGCGGGAGAAATTTAGGGGGGGAGCTGTTTTTT. It is translated as CASTLPSGRNLGGELFF.